This T cell receptor beta chain is drawn from a study of blood T cell repertoires in COVID-19. Study-level information: COVID-19 samples, acute and convalescent, were from the United States, Italy and Spain. Sources were T cells, B-cell-depleted T cells, or PBMCs; the material itself was cDNA or gDNA.

Per the authors' pipeline: Amplification of reference gene primers provided the estimated nucleated cell counts. TCRdb keeps only in-frame clones here, not all; method: immunoSEQ multiplex PCR. V and J calls and clone size are as listed in that table; D and trimming were resolved from the DNA. The sample includes 300,000 to 400,000 clones, about 88% seen only once; the top ten take 3%. The V gene's germline CDR1 is KGHSH and CDR2 LQKENI. The CDR3 is 16 amino acids. With 0 bases clipped from V and 5 bases from J, the junction kept 8 bases outside the gene matches. The receptor's source is a human donor in a cohort sampled during active COVID-19. V is TRBV18 and J is TRBJ1-1, with 8 bases lining up with TRBD1. Sequenced input: peripheral blood. The DNA for the CDR3 is TGTGCCAGCTCACCACCATCCGGACAGGGTAGGACTGAAGCTTTCTTT. It codes for CASSPPSGQGRTEAFF.